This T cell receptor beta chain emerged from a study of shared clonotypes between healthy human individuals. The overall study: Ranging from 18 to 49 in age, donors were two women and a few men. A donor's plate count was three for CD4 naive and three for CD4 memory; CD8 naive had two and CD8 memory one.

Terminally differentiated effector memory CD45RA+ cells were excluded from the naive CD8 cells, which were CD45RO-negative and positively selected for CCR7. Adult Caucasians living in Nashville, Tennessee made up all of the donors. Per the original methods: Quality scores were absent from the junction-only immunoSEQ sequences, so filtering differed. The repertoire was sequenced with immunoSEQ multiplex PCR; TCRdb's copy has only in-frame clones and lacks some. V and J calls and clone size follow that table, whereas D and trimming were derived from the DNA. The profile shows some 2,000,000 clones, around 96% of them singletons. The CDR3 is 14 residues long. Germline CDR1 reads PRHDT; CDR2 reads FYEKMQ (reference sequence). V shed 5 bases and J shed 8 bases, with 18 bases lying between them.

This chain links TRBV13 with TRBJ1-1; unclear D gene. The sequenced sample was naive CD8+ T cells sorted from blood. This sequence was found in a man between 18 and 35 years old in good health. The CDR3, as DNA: TGTGCCAGCAGCGCCGGGTCCCCCTCCGCCGAAGCTTTCTTT. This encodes CASSAGSPSAEAFF.